The entry below gives a single T cell receptor beta chain sequence along with its context. V gave up 0 bases and J gave up 3 bases; unmatched junction bases: 3. The CDR3 runs to 15 residues. Germline CDR1 MRHNA, CDR2 SNTAGT. This sample is drawn from a study of T cell changes during pregnancy in multiple sclerosis. The protocol was immunoSEQ multiplex PCR, while the TCRdb copy is restricted to in-frame clones and leaves out a portion. This sample carries around 80,000 clones, approximately 93% of them seen once, and the ten largest clones take more than 0.75%. V gene TRBV6-4 combines with J gene TRBJ2-3; 7 bases align to TRBD2. Sequencing was performed on peripheral blood, taken in the second trimester of pregnancy. This TCR derives from a female donor in good health, enrolled as a control in a pregnancy study. The CDR3 protein is CASSDSLGGTDTQYF. The CDR3 nucleotides read TGTGCCAGCAGTGACTCGTTGGGGGGGACAGATACGCAGTATTTT.